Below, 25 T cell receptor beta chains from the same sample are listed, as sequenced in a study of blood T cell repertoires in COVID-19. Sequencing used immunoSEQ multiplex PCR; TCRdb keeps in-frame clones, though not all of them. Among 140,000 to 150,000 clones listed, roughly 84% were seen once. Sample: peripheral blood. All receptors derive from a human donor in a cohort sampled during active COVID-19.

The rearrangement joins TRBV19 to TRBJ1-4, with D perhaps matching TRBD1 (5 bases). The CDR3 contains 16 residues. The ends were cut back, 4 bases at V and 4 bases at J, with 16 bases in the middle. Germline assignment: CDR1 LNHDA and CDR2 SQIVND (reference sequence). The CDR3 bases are TGTGCCAGTAGTACGTTTGGTCGGGGGAATAATGAAAAACTGTTTTTT. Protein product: CASSTFGRGNNEKLFF.

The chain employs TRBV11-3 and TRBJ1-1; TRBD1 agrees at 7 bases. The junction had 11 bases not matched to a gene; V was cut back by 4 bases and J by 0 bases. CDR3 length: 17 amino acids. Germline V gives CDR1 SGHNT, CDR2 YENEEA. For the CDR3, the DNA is TGTGCCAGCAGCTCCGCCGGGACAGCAATTCTGAACACTGAAGCTTTCTTT. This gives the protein CASSSAGTAILNTEAFF. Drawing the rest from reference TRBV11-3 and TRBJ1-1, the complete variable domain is EAGVVQSPRYKIIEKKQPVAFWCNPISGHNTLYWYLQNLGQGPELLIRYENEEAVDDSQLPKDRFSAERLKGVDSTLKIQPAELGDSAVYLCASSSAGTAILNTEAFFGQGTRLTVV.

CDR3 in amino acids: CASSLERGVDEQFF. In nucleotides, the CDR3 is TGCGCCAGCAGCTTAGAGCGGGGGGTTGATGAGCAGTTCTTC. This chain joins TRBV5-1 and TRBJ2-1; 9 bases map to TRBD2. With V trimmed by 2 bases and J by 8 bases, 5 bases remained unmatched. Germline V gene data show CDR1 as SGHRS and CDR2 as YFSETQ. The CDR3 is 14 amino acids.

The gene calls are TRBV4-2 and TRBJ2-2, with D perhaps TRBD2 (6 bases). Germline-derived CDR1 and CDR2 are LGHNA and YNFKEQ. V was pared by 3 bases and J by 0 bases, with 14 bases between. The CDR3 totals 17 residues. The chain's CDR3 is CASSQPAGTPNTGELFF. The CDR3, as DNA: TGTGCCAGCAGCCAGCCCGCGGGGACCCCGAACACCGGGGAGCTGTTTTTT.

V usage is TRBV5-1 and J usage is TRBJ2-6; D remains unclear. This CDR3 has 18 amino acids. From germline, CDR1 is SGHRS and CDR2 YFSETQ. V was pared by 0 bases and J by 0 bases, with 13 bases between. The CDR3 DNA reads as TGCGCCAGCAGCTTGGGGGTTCGGCGGCTCTCTGGGGCCAACGTCCTGACTTTC. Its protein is CASSLGVRRLSGANVLTF.

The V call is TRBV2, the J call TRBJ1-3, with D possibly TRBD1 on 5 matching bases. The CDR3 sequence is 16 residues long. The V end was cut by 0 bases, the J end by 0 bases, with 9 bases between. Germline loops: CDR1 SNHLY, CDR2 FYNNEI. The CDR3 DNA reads TGTGCCAGCAGTGAAGCTCGGGGGTCCTCTGGAAACACCATATATTTT. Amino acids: CASSEARGSSGNTIYF. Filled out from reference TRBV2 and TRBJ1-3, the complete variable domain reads EPEVTQTPSHQVTQMGQEVILRCVPISNHLYFYWYRQILGQKVEFLVSFYNNEISEKSEIFDDQFSVERPDGSNFTLKIRSTKLEDSAMYFCASSEARGSSGNTIYFGEGSWLTVV.

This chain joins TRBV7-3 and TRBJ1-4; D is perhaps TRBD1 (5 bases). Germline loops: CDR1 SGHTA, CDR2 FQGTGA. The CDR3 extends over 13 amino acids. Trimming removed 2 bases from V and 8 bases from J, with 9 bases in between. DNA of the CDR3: TGTGCCAGCAGCTTAGGGACTCGAGAAAAACTGTTTTTT. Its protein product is CASSLGTREKLFF.

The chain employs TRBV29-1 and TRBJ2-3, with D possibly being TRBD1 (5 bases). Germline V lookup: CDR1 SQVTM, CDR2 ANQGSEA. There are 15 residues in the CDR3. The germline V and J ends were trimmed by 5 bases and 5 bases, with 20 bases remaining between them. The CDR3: CSVYGNKGQLDTQYF. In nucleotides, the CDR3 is TGCAGCGTTTACGGAAACAAGGGGCAATTAGATACGCAGTATTTT.

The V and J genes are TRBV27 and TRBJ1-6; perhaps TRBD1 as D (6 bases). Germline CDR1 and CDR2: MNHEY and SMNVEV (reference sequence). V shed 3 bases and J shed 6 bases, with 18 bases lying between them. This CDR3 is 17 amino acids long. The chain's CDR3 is CASSFSRQGRGNSPLHF. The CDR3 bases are TGTGCCAGCAGTTTTAGTAGGCAGGGGAGAGGTAATTCACCCCTCCACTTT.

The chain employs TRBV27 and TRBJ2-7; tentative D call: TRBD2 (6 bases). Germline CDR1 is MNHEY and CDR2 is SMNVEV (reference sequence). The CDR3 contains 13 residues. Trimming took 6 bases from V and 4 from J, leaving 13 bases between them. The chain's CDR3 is CASSGAGRYEQYF. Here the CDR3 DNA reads TGTGCCAGCAGCGGGGCAGGGAGGTACGAGCAGTACTTC.

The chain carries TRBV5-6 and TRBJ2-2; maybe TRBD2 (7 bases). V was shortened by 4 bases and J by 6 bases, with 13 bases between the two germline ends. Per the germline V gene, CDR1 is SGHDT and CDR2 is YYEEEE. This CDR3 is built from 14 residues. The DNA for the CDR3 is TGTGCCAGCAGCGACACAGGGAGGGCCGGGGAGCTGTTTTTT. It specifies CASSDTGRAGELFF. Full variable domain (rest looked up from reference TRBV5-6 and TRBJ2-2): DAGVTQSPTHLIKTRGQQVTLRCSPKSGHDTVSWYQQALGQGPQFIFQYYEEEERQRGNFPDRFSGHQFPNYSSELNVNALLLGDSALYLCASSDTGRAGELFFGEGSRLTVL.

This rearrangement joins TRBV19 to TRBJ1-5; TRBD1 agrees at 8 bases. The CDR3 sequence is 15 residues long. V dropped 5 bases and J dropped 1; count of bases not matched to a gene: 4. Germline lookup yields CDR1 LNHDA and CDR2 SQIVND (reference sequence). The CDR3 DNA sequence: TGTGCCAGTAGTGCAGACAGGGGCAGCAATCAGCCCCAGCATTTT. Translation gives CASSADRGSNQPQHF.

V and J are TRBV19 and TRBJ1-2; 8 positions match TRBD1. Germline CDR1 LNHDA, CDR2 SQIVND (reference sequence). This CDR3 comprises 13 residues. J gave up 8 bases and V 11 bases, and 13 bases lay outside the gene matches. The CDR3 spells CAEGTGPILGYTF. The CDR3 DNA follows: TGTGCCGAAGGGACAGGCCCCATTTTGGGCTACACCTTC.

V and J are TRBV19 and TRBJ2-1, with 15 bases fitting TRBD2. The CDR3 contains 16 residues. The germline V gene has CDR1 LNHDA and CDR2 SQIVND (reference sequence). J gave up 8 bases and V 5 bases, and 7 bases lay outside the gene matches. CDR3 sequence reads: CASSGLAGGPWDEQFF. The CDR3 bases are TGTGCCAGTAGTGGACTAGCGGGGGGGCCCTGGGATGAGCAGTTCTTC.

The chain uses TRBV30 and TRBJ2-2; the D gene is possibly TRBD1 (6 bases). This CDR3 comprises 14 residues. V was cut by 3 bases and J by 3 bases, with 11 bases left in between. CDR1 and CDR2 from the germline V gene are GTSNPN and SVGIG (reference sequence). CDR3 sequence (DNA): TGTGCCTGGAGGGGACATCTGCACACCGGGGAGCTGTTTTTT. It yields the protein CAWRGHLHTGELFF.

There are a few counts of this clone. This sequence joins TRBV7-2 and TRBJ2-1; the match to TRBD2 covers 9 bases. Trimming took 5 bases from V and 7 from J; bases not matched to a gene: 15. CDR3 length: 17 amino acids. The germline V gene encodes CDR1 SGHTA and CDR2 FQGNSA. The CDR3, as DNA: TGTGCCAGCAGCCCGCCCTTGGGGCGGGGGGGCCAGAATGAGCAGTTCTTC. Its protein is CASSPPLGRGGQNEQFF.

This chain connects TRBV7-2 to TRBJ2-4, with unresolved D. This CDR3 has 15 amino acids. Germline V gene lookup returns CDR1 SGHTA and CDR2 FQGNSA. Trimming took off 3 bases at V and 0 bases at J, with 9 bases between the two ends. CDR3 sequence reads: CASSLTPIAKNIQYF. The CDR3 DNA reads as TGTGCCAGCAGCTTGACACCCATAGCCAAAAACATTCAGTACTTC.

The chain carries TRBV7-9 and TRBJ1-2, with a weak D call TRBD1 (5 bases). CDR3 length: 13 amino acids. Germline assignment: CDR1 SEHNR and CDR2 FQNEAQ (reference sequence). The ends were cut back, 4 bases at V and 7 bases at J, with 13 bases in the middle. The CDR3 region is CASSSSGLGGYTF. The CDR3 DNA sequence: TGTGCCAGCAGCTCTTCAGGGCTTGGTGGCTACACCTTC.

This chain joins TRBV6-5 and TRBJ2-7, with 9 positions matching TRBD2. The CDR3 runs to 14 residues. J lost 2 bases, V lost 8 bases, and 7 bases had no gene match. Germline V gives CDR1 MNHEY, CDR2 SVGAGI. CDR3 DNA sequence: TGTGCCAGCCTAGCTAGCGGGGTGCCCTACGAGCAGTACTTC. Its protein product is CASLASGVPYEQYF.

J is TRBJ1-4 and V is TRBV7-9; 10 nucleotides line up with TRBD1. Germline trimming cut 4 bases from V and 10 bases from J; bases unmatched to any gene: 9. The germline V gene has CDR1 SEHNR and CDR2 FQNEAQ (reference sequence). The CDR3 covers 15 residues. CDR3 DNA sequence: TGTGCCAGCAGCTCTACCGGGACAGGGGTGCGAAAACTGTTTTTT. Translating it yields CASSSTGTGVRKLFF.

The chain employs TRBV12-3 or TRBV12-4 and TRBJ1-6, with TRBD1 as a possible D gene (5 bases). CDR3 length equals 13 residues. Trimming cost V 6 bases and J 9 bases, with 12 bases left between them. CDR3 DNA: TGTGCCAGCAGCCGTGCAGGGATTTCACCCCTCCACTTT. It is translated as CASSRAGISPLHF.

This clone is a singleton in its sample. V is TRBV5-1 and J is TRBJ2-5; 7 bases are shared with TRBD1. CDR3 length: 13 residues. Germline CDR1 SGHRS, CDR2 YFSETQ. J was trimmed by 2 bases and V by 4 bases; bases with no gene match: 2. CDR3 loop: CASSTGQQETQYF. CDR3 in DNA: TGCGCCAGCAGCACGGGACAGCAAGAGACCCAGTACTTC.

The CDR3 here is CASKGGPTSGGYTF. CDR3 DNA sequence: TGTGCCAGCAAGGGGGGGCCGACCTCCGGAGGCTACACCTTC. V gene TRBV28 combines with J gene TRBJ1-2; D is possibly TRBD1 (6 bases). This CDR3 is built from 14 residues. V was trimmed by 7 bases and J by 8 bases, leaving 20 bases between them. Germline V gene lookup returns CDR1 MDHEN and CDR2 SYDVKM.

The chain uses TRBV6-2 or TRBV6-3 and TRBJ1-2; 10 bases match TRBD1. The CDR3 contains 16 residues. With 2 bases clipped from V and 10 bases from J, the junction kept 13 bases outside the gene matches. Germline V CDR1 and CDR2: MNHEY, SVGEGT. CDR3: CASSYPRRGQGDDYTF. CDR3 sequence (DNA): TGTGCCAGCAGTTACCCTAGGCGCGGACAGGGGGATGACTACACCTTC.

The CDR3 sequence: CASSLEQIYNEQFF. CDR3 in DNA: TGCGCCAGCAGCTTGGAACAGATTTACAATGAGCAGTTCTTC. V is TRBV5-1 and J is TRBJ2-1; unclear D gene. The CDR3 loop spans 14 amino acids. Germline CDR1 and CDR2: SGHRS and YFSETQ. The ends were cut back, 0 bases at V and 4 bases at J, with 8 bases in the middle.